What follows are 11 T cell receptor beta chains derived from one specimen sequenced in a study of blood T cells in healthy people across ages. A J-beta primer mix and a sample-barcoded 5' primer were used in a second PCR of about 7 to 12 cycles. Each CDR3 protein gets one entry after TCRdb re-called the 5' RACE reads with MiXCR. In the table there are around 900,000 distinct CDR3 sequences, roughly half of which are singletons. Input material: blood. The receptors derive from an older woman in good health.

This clonotype has a single count. The chain joins TRBV28 to TRBJ1-6; weak D call: TRBD1 (5 bases). Trimming shortened V by 6 bases and J by 11 bases, and 17 bases separated the two germline ends. Germline V CDR1 and CDR2: MDHEN, SYDVKM. The CDR3 totals 14 residues. CDR3 sequence reads: CASRKQVSRPPLHF. The DNA for the CDR3 is TGTGCCAGCAGGAAACAGGTCTCTCGTCCACCCCTCCACTTT.

The chain's CDR3 is CSATDGNSYEQYF. CDR3 nucleotide sequence: TGCAGTGCTACCGACGGAAACTCCTACGAGCAGTACTTC. This chain connects TRBV20-1 to TRBJ2-7, with unresolved D. CDR3 size: 13 residues. Per germline, CDR1 DFQATT and CDR2 SNEGSKA (reference sequence). Between the trimmed V and J ends, which lost 4 bases and 0 bases, there was a span of 10 bases.

V is TRBV20-1 and J is TRBJ2-1; D possibly corresponds to TRBD2 (6 bases). The length of the CDR3 is 15 residues. CDR1 is DFQATT, CDR2 SNEGSKA, per germline (reference sequence). V was clipped by 1 base and J by 0 bases, with 10 bases between them. The CDR3 DNA reads as TGCAGTGCTAGAGGTCTGCGGGACTCCTACAATGAGCAGTTCTTC. It encodes CSARGLRDSYNEQFF.

This chain uses TRBV5-6 with TRBJ2-7; the D gene is possibly TRBD1 (6 bases). This CDR3 is 16 amino acids long. The V end was cut by 4 bases, the J end by 4 bases, with 21 bases between. CDR1 is SGHDT and CDR2 is YYEEEE in the germline V gene. This CDR3 is CASSGWDKRTVYEQYF. DNA for the CDR3: TGTGCCAGCAGCGGGTGGGACAAACGAACCGTTTACGAGCAGTACTTC.

V and J are TRBV18 and TRBJ2-3; 9 bases are shared with TRBD1. V lost 8 bases, J lost 4 bases, and 4 bases stayed unmatched. Germline V lookup: CDR1 KGHSH, CDR2 LQKENI. CDR3 length: 13 amino acids. This CDR3 is CASQGQGADTQYF. CDR3 in DNA: TGTGCCAGCCAGGGACAGGGAGCAGATACGCAGTATTTT. Based on the CDR3 plus reference TRBV18 and TRBJ2-3, the full variable domain is NAGVMQNPRHLVRRRGQEARLRCSPMKGHSHVYWYRQLPEEGLKFMVYLQKENIIDESGMPKERFSAEFPKEGPSILRIQQVVRGDSAAYFCASQGQGADTQYFGPGTRLTVL.

This chain uses TRBV7-2 with TRBJ2-7; D ambiguous. The V end lost 2 bases, the J end lost 0 bases, and 11 bases lay between the germline ends. Germline V gene data show CDR1 as SGHTA and CDR2 as FQGNSA. This CDR3 contains 15 residues. CDR3 sequence reads: CASSLSTASSYEQYF. Written as DNA, the CDR3 is TGTGCCAGCAGCTTATCGACTGCCAGCTCCTACGAGCAGTACTTC.

J is TRBJ2-7 and V is TRBV21-1; TRBD1, the table's D call, was not compared with the DNA. TRBV21-1 is shown as a pseudogene. The CDR3 runs to 20 residues. The CDR3 DNA reads as TGTGCCAGCAGTAAAAGCCCAGGACAGGGAAGTTTAAGCAGGTACTACGAGCAGTACTTC. Protein product: CASSKSPGQGSLSRYYEQYF.

This chain connects TRBV18 to TRBJ2-3; the D call may be TRBD1 or TRBD2 (5 bases each). The V end lost 4 bases, the J end lost 2 bases, and 13 bases lay between the germline ends. The germline gives CDR1 KGHSH, CDR2 LQKENI. This CDR3 spans 15 amino acids. DNA of the CDR3: TGTGCCAGCTCACGCCATGAGGGGACCACAGATACGCAGTATTTT. Its protein is CASSRHEGTTDTQYF. The variable domain in full, completed from reference TRBV18 and TRBJ2-3, reads NAGVMQNPRHLVRRRGQEARLRCSPMKGHSHVYWYRQLPEEGLKFMVYLQKENIIDESGMPKERFSAEFPKEGPSILRIQQVVRGDSAAYFCASSRHEGTTDTQYFGPGTRLTVL.

The gene calls are TRBV7-2 and TRBJ2-7; TRBD2 matches at 11 bases. This CDR3 has 19 residues. The V gene's germline CDR1 is SGHTA and CDR2 FQGNSA. V shed 5 bases, J shed 1 base, and the junction held 16 bases outside the gene matches. CDR3 bases: TGTGCCAGCAGCCAGATCAGAAAAATAGCGGGAGGGCCTTCCTACGAGCAGTACTTC. The encoded protein is CASSQIRKIAGGPSYEQYF.

This chain links TRBV20-1 with TRBJ2-4; weak D call: TRBD1 (5 bases). This CDR3 has 14 amino acids. Germline V gene sequence: CDR1 DFQATT, CDR2 SNEGSKA (reference sequence). CDR3 protein: CSALGQIAKNIQYF. CDR3 DNA: TGCAGCGCGTTGGGGCAAATAGCCAAAAACATTCAGTACTTC.

The chain combines TRBV6-2 or TRBV6-3 with TRBJ2-3, with 8 bases matching TRBD2. Per germline, CDR1 MNHEY and CDR2 SVGEGT. This CDR3 has 14 residues. V was pared by 7 bases and J by 5 bases, with 8 bases of the junction left unmatched. CDR3 DNA: TGTGCCAGCATCGAAGCGGGAGCCGGAGATACGCAGTATTTT. It translates to CASIEAGAGDTQYF.